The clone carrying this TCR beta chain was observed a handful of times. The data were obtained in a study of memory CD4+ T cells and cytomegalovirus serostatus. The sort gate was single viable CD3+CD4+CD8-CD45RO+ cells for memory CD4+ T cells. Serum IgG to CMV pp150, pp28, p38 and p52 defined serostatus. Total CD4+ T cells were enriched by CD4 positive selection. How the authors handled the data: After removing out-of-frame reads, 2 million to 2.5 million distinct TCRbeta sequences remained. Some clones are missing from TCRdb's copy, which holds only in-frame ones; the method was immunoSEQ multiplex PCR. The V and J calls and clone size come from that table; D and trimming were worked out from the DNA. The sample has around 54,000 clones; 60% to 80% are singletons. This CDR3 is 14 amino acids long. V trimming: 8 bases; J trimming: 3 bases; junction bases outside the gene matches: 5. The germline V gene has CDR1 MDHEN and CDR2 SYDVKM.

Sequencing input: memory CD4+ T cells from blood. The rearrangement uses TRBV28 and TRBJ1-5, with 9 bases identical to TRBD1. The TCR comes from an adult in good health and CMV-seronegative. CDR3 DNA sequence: TGTGCCAGCGGTACAGGGGGCGTCAATCAGCCCCAGCATTTT. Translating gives CASGTGGVNQPQHF.